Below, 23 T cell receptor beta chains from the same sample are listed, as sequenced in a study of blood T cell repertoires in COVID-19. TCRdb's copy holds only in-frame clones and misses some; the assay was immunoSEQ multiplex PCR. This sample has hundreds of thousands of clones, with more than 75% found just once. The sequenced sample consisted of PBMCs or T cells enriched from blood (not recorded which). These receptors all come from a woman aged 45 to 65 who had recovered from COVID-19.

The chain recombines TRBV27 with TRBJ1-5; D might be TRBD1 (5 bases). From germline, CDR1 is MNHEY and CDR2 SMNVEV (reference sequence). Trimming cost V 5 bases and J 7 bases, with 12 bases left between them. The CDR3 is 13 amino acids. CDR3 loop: CASSNRGRQPQHF. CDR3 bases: TGTGCCAGCAGTAATAGGGGTCGACAGCCCCAGCATTTT.

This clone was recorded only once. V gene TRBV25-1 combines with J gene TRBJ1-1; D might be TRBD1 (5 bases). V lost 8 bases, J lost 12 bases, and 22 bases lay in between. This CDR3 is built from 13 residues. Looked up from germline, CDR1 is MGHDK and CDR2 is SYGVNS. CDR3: CASAVAGHPGTFF. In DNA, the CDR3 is TGTGCCAGCGCAGTGGCCGGACACCCAGGGACTTTCTTT.

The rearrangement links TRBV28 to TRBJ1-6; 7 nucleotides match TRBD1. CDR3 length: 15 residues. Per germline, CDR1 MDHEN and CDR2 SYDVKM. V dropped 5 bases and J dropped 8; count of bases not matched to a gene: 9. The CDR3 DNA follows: TGTGCCAGCAGTCGGAACAGGGGAAGGGATTCACCCCTCCACTTT. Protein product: CASSRNRGRDSPLHF.

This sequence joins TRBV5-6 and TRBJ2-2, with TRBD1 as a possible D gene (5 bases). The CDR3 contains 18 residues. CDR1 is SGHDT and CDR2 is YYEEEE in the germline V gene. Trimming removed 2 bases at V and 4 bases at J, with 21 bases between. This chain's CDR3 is CASSLSSREGPGTGELFF. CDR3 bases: TGTGCCAGCAGCTTATCGTCCAGGGAAGGCCCGGGCACCGGGGAGCTGTTTTTT. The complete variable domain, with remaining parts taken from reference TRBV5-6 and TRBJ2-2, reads DAGVTQSPTHLIKTRGQQVTLRCSPKSGHDTVSWYQQALGQGPQFIFQYYEEEERQRGNFPDRFSGHQFPNYSSELNVNALLLGDSALYLCASSLSSREGPGTGELFFGEGSRLTVL.

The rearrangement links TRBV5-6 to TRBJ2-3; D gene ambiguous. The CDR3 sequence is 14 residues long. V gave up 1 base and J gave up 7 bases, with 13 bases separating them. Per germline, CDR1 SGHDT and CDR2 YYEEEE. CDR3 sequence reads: CASSLIVAFHTQYF. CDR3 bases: TGTGCCAGCAGCTTGATTGTTGCGTTTCATACGCAGTATTTT.

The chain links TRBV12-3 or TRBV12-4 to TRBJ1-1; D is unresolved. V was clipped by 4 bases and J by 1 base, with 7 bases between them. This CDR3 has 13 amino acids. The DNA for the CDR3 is TGTGCCAGCAGTTCAACAGAGAACACTGAAGCTTTCTTT. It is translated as CASSSTENTEAFF.

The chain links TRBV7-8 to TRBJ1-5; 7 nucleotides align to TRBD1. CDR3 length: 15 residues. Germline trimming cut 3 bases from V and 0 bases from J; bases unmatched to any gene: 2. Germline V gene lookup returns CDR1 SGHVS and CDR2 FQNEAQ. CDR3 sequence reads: CASSLGTVSNQPQHF. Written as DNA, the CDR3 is TGTGCCAGCAGCTTGGGGACAGTTAGCAATCAGCCCCAGCATTTT.

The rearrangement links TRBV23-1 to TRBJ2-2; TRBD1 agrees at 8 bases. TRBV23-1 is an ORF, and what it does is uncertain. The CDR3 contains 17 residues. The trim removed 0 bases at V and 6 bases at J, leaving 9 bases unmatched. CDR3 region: CASSQSYDRGWPGELFF. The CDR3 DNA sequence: TGCGCCAGCAGTCAATCTTATGACAGGGGTTGGCCCGGGGAGCTGTTTTTT.

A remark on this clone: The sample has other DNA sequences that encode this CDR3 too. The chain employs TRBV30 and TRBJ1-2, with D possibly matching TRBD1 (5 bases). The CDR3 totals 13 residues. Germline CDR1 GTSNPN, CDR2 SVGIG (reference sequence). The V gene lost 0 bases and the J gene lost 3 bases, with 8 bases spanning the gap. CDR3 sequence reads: CAWSVQGDYGYTF. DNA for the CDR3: TGTGCCTGGAGTGTGCAGGGCGACTATGGCTACACCTTC.

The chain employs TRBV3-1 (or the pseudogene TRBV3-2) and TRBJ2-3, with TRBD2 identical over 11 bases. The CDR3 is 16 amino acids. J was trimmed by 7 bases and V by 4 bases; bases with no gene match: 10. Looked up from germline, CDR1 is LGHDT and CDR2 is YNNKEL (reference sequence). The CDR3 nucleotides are TGTGCCAGCAGCCTACCGAATAGCGGGGGGGCAAATACGCAGTATTTT. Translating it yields CASSLPNSGGANTQYF.

CDR3 residues: CATSDSQGNQPQHF. The CDR3 region has the DNA TGTGCCACCAGTGATTCACAGGGGAATCAGCCCCAGCATTTT. This sequence joins TRBV24-1 and TRBJ1-5; TRBD1 aligns across 7 bases. Germline lookup yields CDR1 KGHDR and CDR2 SFDVKD. V trimming: 2 bases; J trimming: 4 bases; junction bases outside the gene matches: 1. The CDR3 consists of 14 residues.

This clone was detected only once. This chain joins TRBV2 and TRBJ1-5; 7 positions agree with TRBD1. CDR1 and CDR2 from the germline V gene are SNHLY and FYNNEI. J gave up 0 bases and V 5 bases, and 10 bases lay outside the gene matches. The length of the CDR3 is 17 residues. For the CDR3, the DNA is TGTGCCAGCAGTCCCCGGACAGGAACTTATAGCAATCAGCCCCAGCATTTT. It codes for CASSPRTGTYSNQPQHF.

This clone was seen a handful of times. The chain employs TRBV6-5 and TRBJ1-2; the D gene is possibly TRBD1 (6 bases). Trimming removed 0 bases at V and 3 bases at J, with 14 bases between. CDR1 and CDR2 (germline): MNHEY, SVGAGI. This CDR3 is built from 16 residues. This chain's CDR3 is CASSYSYRQVDYGYTF. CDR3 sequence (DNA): TGTGCCAGCAGTTACTCCTATCGACAGGTCGACTATGGCTACACCTTC.

The CDR3 sequence: CASSPPGLAGGPKETQYF. The CDR3 bases are TGTGCCAGCTCACCACCGGGACTAGCGGGGGGTCCCAAAGAGACCCAGTACTTC. The chain is built from TRBV18 and TRBJ2-5; 15 bases match TRBD2. Germline V CDR1 and CDR2: KGHSH, LQKENI. The CDR3 has 18 residues. Unmatched junction bases numbered 5, after V lost 0 bases and J lost 3 bases.

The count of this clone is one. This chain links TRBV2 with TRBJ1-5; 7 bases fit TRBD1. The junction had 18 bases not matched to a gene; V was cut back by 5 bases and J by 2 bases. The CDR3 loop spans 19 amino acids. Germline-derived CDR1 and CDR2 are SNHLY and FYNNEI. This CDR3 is CASSHLSDRDFLGNQPQHF. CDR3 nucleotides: TGTGCCAGCAGTCACCTCTCTGACAGGGACTTTCTAGGCAATCAGCCCCAGCATTTT. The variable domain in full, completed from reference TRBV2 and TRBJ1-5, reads EPEVTQTPSHQVTQMGQEVILRCVPISNHLYFYWYRQILGQKVEFLVSFYNNEISEKSEIFDDQFSVERPDGSNFTLKIRSTKLEDSAMYFCASSHLSDRDFLGNQPQHFGDGTRLSIL.

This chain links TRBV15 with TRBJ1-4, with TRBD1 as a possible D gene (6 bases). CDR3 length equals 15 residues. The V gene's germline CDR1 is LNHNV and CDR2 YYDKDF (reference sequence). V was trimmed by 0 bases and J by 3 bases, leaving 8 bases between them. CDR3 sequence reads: CATSREGQANEKLFF. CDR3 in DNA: TGTGCCACCAGCAGAGAGGGACAAGCTAATGAAAAACTGTTTTTT.

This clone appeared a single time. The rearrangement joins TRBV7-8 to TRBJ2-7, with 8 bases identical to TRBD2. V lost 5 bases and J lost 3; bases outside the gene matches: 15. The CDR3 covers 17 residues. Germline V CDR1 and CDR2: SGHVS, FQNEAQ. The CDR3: CASSKILAGDKYYEQYF. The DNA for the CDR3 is TGTGCCAGCAGCAAAATTCTAGCGGGTGATAAATACTACGAGCAGTACTTC.

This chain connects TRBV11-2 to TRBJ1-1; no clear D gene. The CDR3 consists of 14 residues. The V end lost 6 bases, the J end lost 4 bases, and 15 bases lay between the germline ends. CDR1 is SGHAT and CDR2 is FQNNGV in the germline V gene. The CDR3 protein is CASSQFGETTEAFF. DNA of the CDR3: TGTGCCAGCAGTCAATTCGGGGAGACCACTGAAGCTTTCTTT.

DNA for the CDR3: TGTGCCAGTAGTCCTCGAATGGGGGGCGAGCAGTACTTC. Translating it yields CASSPRMGGEQYF. This chain uses TRBV19 with TRBJ2-7, with a weak D call TRBD2 (6 bases). Trimming cost V 5 bases and J 6 bases, with 14 bases left between them. The V gene's germline CDR1 is LNHDA and CDR2 SQIVND (reference sequence). This CDR3 region has 13 residues.

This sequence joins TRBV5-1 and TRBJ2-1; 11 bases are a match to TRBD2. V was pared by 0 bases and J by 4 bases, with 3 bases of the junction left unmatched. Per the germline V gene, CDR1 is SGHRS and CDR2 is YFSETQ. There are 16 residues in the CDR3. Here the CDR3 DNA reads TGCGCCAGCAGCTTGGAGGGACTAGCGGATTACAATGAGCAGTTCTTC. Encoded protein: CASSLEGLADYNEQFF.

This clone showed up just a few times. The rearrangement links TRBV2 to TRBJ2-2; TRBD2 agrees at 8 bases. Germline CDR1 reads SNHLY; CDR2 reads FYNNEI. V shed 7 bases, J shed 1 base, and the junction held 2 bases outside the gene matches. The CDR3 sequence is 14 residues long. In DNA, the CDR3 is TGTGCCAGCAACGGGAGGGGGAACACCGGGGAGCTGTTTTTT. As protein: CASNGRGNTGELFF.

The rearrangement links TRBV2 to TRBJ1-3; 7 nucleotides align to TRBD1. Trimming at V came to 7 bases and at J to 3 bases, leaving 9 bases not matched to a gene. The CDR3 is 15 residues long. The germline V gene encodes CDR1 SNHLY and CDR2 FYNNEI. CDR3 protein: CASNEVQGVGNTIYF. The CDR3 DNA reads TGTGCCAGCAATGAGGTGCAGGGGGTTGGAAACACCATATATTTT.

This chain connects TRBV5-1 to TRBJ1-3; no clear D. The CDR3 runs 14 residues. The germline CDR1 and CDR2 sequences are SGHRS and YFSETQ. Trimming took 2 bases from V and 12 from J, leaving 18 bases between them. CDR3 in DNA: TGCGCCAGCAGCTTCGAGACTGGCGCGCGAAACATATATTTT. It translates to CASSFETGARNIYF. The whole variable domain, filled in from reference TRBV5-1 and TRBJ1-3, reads KAGVTQTPRYLIKTRGQQVTLSCSPISGHRSVSWYQQTPGQGLQFLFEYFSETQRNKGNFPGRFSGRQFSNSRSEMNVSTLELGDSALYLCASSFETGARNIYFGEGSWLTVV.